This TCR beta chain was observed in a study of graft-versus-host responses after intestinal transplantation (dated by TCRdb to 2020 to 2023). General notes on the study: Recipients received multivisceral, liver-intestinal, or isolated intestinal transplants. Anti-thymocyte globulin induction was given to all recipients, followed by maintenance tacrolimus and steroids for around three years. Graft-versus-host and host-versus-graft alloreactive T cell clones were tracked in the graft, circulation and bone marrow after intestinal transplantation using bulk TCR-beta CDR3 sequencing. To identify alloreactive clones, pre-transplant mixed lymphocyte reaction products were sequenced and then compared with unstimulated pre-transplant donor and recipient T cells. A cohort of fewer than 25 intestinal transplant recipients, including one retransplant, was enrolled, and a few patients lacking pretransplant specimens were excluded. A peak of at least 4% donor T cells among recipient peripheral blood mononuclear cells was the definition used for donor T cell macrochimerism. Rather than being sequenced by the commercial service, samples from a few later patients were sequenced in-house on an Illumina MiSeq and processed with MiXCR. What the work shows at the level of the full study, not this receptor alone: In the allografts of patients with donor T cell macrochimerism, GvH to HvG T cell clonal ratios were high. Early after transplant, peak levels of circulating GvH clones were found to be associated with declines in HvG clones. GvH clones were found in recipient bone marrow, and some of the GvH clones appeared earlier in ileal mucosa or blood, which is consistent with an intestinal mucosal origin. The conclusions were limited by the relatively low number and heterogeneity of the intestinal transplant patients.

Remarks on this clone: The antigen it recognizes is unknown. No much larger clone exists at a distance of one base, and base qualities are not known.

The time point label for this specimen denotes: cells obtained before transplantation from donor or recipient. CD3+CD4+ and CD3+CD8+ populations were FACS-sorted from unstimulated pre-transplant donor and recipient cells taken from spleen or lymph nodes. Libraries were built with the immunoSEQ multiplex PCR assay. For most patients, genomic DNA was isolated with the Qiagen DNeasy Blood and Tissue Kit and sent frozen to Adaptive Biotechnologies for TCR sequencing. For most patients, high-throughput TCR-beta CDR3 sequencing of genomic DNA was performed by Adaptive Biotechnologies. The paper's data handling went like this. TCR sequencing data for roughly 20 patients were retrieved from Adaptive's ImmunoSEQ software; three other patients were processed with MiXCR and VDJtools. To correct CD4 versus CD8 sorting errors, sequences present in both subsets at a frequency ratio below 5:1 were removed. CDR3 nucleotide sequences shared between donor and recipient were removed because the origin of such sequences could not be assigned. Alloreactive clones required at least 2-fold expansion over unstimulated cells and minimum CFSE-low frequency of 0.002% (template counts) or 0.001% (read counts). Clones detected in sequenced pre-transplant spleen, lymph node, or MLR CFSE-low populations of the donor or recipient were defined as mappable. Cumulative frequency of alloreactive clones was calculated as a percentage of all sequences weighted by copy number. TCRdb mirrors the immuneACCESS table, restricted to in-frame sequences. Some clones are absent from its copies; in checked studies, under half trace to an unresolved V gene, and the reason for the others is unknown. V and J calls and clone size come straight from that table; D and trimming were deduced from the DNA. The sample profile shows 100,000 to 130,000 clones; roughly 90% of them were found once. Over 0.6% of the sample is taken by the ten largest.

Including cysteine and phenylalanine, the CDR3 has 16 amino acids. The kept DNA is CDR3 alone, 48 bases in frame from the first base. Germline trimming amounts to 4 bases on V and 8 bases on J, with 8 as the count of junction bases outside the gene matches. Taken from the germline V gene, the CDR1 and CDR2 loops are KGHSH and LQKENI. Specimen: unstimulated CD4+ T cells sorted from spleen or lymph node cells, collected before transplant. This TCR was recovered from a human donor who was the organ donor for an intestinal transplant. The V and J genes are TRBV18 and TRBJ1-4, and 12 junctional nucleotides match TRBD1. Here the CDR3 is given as CASSLYAGTGGEKLFF. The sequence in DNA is TGTGCCAGCTCACTATACGCCGGGACAGGGGGCGAAAAACTGTTTTTT.